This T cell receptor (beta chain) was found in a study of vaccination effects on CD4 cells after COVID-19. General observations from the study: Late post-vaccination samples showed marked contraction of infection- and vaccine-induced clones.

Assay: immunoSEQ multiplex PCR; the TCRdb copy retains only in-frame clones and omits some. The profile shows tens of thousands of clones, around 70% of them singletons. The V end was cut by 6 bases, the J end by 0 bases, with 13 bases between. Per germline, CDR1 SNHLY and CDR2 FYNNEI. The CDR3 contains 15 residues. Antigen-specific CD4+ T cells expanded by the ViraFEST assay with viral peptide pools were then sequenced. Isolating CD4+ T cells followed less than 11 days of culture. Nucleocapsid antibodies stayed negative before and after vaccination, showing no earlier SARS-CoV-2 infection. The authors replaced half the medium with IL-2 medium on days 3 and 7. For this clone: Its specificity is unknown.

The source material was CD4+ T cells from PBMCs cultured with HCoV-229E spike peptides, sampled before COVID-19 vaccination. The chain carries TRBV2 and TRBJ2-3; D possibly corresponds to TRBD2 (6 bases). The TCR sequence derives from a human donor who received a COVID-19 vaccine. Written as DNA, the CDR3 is TGTGCCAGCAGCCCATCCGCGGGAAGCACAGATACGCAGTATTTT. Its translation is CASSPSAGSTDTQYF.